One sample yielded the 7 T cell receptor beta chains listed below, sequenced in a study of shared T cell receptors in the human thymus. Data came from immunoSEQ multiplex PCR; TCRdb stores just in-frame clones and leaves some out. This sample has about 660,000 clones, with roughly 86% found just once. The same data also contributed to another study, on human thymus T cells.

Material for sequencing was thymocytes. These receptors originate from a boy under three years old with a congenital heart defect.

CDR3 protein: CASSQDKGGGNQPQHF. DNA for the CDR3: TGTGCCAGCAGCCAAGATAAGGGGGGGGGCAATCAGCCCCAGCATTTT. This chain uses TRBV4-2 with TRBJ1-5; D may be TRBD1 (6 bases). The CDR3 has 16 amino acids. Trimming pared 0 bases from V and 2 bases from J, leaving 11 bases between. Germline V lookup: CDR1 LGHNA, CDR2 YNFKEQ.

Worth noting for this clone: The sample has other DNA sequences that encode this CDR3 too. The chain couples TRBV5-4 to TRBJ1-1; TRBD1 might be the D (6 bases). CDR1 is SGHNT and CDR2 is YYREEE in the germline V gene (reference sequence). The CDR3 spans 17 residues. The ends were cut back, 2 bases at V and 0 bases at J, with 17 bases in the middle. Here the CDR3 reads CASSFWAGTHLNTEAFF. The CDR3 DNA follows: TGTGCCAGCAGCTTCTGGGCAGGGACACATTTGAACACTGAAGCTTTCTTT.

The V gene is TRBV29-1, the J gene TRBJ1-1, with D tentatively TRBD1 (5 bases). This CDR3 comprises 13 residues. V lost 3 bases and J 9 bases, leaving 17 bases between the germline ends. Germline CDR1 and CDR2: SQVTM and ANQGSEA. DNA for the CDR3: TGCAGCGTTGACAGGTGGGGGGAGGGGCAAGCTTTCTTT. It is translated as CSVDRWGEGQAFF.

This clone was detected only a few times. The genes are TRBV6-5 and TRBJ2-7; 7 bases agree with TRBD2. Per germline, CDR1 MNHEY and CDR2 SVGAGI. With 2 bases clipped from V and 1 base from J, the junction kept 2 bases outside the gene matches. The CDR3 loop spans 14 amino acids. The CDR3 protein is CASSYGRGSYEQYF. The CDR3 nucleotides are TGTGCCAGCAGTTACGGGAGGGGATCCTACGAGCAGTACTTC.

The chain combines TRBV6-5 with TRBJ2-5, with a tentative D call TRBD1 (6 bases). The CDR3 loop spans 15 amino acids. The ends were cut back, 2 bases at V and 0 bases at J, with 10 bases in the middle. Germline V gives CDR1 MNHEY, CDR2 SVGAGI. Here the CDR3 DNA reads TGTGCCAGCAGTTACAGACGGGACAACCAAGAGACCCAGTACTTC. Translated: CASSYRRDNQETQYF.

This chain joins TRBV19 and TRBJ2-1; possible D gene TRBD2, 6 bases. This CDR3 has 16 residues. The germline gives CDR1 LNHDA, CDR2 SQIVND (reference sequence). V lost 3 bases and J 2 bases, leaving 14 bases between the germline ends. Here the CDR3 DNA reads TGTGCCAGTAGTATCTTCAGACTAGGCACCTACAATGAGCAGTTCTTC. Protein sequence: CASSIFRLGTYNEQFF.

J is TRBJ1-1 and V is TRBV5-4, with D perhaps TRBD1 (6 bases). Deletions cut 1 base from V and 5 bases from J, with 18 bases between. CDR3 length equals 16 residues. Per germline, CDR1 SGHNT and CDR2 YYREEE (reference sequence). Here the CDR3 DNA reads TGTGCCAGCAGCTTGATCGGGGGGCGAGTGCAAACTGAAGCTTTCTTT. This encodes CASSLIGGRVQTEAFF.